Below, 4 T cell receptor beta chains from the same sample are listed, as sequenced in a study of CD8+CD57+ T cells in acquired aplastic anemia. Using genomic DNA as the template, TCR beta VDJ and CDR3 profiling was carried out. TCRdb used MiXCR to reprocess the reads, holding one entry per CDR3 protein. This sample yields about 160,000 distinct CDR3 sequences, of which roughly 45% are seen a single time; 3.2% belongs to the top ten. Previously, flow cytometry had revealed CD8+CD57+ cell expansion in the patients chosen for sequencing. Source material: sorted CD4+, CD8+, or CD8+CD57+ T cells (not recorded which) from PBMCs. These receptors were taken from a human donor with aplastic anemia.

This clonotype was observed at least ten times. The chain joins TRBV6-1 to TRBJ2-1, with D maybe TRBD2 (5 bases). The CDR3 totals 13 residues. V gave up 8 bases and J gave up 3 bases, with 11 bases separating them. CDR1 and CDR2 from the germline V gene are MNHNS and SASEGT. The CDR3: CASRGRGYNEQFF. For the CDR3, the DNA is TGTGCCAGCCGAGGACGGGGCTACAATGAGCAGTTCTTC.

This clonotype showed up many times. This chain joins TRBV20-1 and TRBJ2-5, with D maybe TRBD1 (6 bases). Germline V gene lookup returns CDR1 DFQATT and CDR2 SNEGSKA (reference sequence). Between the trimmed V and J ends, which lost 3 bases and 7 bases, there was a span of 24 bases. This CDR3 is 16 amino acids long. CDR3: CSASPGQMGLKGTQYF. DNA of the CDR3: TGCAGTGCTAGCCCGGGACAAATGGGCCTCAAAGGGACCCAGTACTTC.

The V and J genes are TRBV29-1 and TRBJ1-2, with 9 positions matching TRBD1. Germline V lookup: CDR1 SQVTM, CDR2 ANQGSEA. The ends lost 6 bases at V and 12 bases at J; junction bases unmatched: 8. This CDR3 region has 11 residues. The CDR3 nucleotides are TGCAGCGTGGGACAGGGCGGGGGAAACACCTTC. This codes for CSVGQGGGNTF.

In this sample, this clonotype turned up many times. The DNA for the CDR3 is TGTGCCAGCAGTCCTGACAGGGTTAGCAATCAGCCCCAGCATTTT. It codes for CASSPDRVSNQPQHF. This rearrangement joins TRBV2 to TRBJ1-5; TRBD1 matches 7 bases. V lost 5 bases to trimming and J lost 0 bases; unmatched junction nucleotides: 4. This CDR3 is 15 amino acids long. Germline assignment: CDR1 SNHLY and CDR2 FYNNEI.